Listed here are 9 T cell receptor beta chains from one sample, sequenced in a study of blood T cell repertoires in COVID-19. The repertoire was sequenced with immunoSEQ multiplex PCR; TCRdb's copy has only in-frame clones and lacks some. The sample shows around 200,000 clones, about 86% of them seen only once. Sample: peripheral blood. These TCRs come from a man in his 70s with active or convalescent COVID-19.

The chain recombines TRBV10-3 with TRBJ2-1; TRBD1 matches 11 bases. The V segment lost 4 bases and the J segment 6 bases; nucleotides outside the gene matches: 8. The CDR3 runs 16 residues. CDR1 ENHRY and CDR2 SYGVKD come from the germline V gene. The CDR3 is CAISGTGTGGGNEQFF. The DNA for the CDR3 is TGTGCCATCAGTGGTACCGGGACAGGGGGTGGCAATGAGCAGTTCTTC.

V gene TRBV10-3 combines with J gene TRBJ2-3; 7 positions match TRBD1. This CDR3 has 12 amino acids. Germline assignment: CDR1 ENHRY and CDR2 SYGVKD. After removal of 10 bases from V and 6 bases from J, the junction contained 7 bases not matched to a gene. The CDR3 coding sequence is TGTGCCACCGCCGGGACAGTGGATACGCAGTATTTT. This gives the protein CATAGTVDTQYF.

The chain has TRBV5-1 and TRBJ1-1; unclear D gene. Between the trimmed V and J ends, which lost 4 bases and 5 bases, there was a span of 15 bases. Germline CDR1 reads SGHRS; CDR2 reads YFSETQ. This CDR3 has 14 residues. The DNA of the CDR3 is TGCGCCAGCAGCCTCGCGGCGCATAAGACTGAAGCTTTCTTT. Translation gives CASSLAAHKTEAFF.

The chain combines TRBV27 with TRBJ1-5, with a possible D match to TRBD1 (5 bases). Germline CDR1 MNHEY, CDR2 SMNVEV (reference sequence). V was pared by 1 base and J by 10 bases, with 17 bases between. The CDR3 has 15 amino acids. In DNA, the CDR3 is TGTGCCAGCAGTTTATGGCAGGGAGGTTGGTTACCCCAGCATTTT. This codes for CASSLWQGGWLPQHF.

The chain recombines TRBV25-1 with TRBJ2-2; D possibly corresponds to TRBD1 (5 bases). CDR3 length: 15 amino acids. Germline V CDR1 and CDR2: MGHDK, SYGVNS. V was pared by 4 bases and J by 5 bases, with 14 bases between. CDR3 bases: TGTGCCAGCAGTGCAGGGTCGGGTTGGACCGGGGAGCTGTTTTTT. It codes for CASSAGSGWTGELFF.

The table lists this clone with a count of one. Written as DNA, the CDR3 is TGTGCCAGCAGCGCTATCCCGGGACTAGCGGGAGTGGAAACAGATACGCAGTATTTT. Translated: CASSAIPGLAGVETDTQYF. The chain links TRBV7-9 to TRBJ2-3; 14 bases fit TRBD2. Unmatched junction bases numbered 13, after V lost 5 bases and J lost 3 bases. Germline-derived CDR1 and CDR2 are SEHNR and FQNEAQ (reference sequence). This CDR3 contains 19 residues.

This chain connects TRBV6-5 to TRBJ1-5; D may be TRBD1 (6 bases). Trimming stripped 6 bases from V and 3 bases from J, with 12 bases between. The CDR3 extends over 14 amino acids. Germline V gives CDR1 MNHEY, CDR2 SVGAGI. CDR3: CASRSPGANQPQHF. CDR3 nucleotides: TGTGCCAGCAGATCCCCAGGGGCCAATCAGCCCCAGCATTTT.

As DNA, the CDR3 is TGCGCCAGCAGCCGGGAGGCAATGAACATTCAGTACTTC. Translating gives CASSREAMNIQYF. V is TRBV5-1 and J is TRBJ2-4; the match to TRBD2 covers 7 bases. CDR3 length: 13 amino acids. In germline, CDR1 is SGHRS, CDR2 YFSETQ. The J segment lost 7 bases and the V segment lost 4 bases, leaving 5 bases of the junction unmatched.

The V gene is TRBV4-3, the J gene TRBJ2-7; a possible D gene is TRBD1 (6 bases). With 4 bases removed from V and 0 bases from J, the gap between germline ends came to 10 bases. The germline V gene encodes CDR1 LGHNA and CDR2 YSLEER. The CDR3 contains 14 residues. CDR3 DNA sequence: TGCGCCAGCAGCCGCACAGGGAGCTCCTACGAGCAGTACTTC. It is translated as CASSRTGSSYEQYF.